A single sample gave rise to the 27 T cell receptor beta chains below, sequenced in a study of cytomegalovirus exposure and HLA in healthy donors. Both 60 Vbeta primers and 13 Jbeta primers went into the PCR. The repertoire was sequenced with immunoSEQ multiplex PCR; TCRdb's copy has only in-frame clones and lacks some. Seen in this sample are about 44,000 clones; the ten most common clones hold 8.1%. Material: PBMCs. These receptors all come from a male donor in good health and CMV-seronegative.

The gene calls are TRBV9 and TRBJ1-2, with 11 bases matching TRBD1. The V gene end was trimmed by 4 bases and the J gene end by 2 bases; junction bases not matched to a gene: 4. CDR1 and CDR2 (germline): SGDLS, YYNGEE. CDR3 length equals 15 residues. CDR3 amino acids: CASSQGTGGNYGYTF. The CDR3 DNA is TGTGCCAGCAGCCAAGGGACAGGGGGAAACTATGGCTACACCTTC.

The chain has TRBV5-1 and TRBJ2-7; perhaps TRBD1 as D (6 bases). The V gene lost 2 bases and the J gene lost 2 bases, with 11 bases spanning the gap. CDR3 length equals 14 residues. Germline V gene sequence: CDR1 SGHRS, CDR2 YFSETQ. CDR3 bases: TGCGCCAGCAGCTTAGGTGGGGGCACCTACGAGCAGTACTTC. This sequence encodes CASSLGGGTYEQYF.

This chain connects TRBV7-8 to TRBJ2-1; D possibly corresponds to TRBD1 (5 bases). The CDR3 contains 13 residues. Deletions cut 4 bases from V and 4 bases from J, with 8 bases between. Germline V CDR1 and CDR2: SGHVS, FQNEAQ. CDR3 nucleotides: TGTGCCAGCAGCTACGACAGATACAATGAGCAGTTCTTC. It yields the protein CASSYDRYNEQFF.

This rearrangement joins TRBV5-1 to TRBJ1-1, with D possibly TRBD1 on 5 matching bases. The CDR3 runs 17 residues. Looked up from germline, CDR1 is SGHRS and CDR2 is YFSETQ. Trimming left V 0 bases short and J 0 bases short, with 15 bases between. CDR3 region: CASSLVSLGGMNTEAFF. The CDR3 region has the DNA TGCGCCAGCAGCTTGGTGAGCTTGGGGGGTATGAACACTGAAGCTTTCTTT.

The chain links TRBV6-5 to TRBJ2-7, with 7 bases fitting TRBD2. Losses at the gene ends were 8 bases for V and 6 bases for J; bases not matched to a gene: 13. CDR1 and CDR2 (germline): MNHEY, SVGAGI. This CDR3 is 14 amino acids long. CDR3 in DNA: TGTGCCAGCGGTCCTCGCGGGAGATGGGGCGAGCAGTACTTC. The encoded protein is CASGPRGRWGEQYF.

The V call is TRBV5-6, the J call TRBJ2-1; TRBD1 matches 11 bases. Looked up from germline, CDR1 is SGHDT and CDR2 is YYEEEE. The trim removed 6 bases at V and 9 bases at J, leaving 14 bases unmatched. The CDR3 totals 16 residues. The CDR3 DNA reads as TGTGCCAGCACCTGGACATTGGGACAGGGGGTGGGTGAGCAGTTCTTC. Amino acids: CASTWTLGQGVGEQFF.

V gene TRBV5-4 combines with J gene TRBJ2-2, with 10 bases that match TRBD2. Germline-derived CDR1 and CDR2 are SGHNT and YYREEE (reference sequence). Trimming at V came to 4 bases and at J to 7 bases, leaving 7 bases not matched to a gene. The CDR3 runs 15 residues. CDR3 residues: CASSPGTSANGELFF. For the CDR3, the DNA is TGTGCCAGCAGCCCCGGGACTAGCGCGAACGGGGAGCTGTTTTTT. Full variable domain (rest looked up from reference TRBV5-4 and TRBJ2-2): ETGVTQSPTHLIKTRGQQVTLRCSSQSGHNTVSWYQQALGQGPQFIFQYYREEENGRGNFPPRFSGLQFPNYSSELNVNALELDDSALYLCASSPGTSANGELFFGEGSRLTVL.

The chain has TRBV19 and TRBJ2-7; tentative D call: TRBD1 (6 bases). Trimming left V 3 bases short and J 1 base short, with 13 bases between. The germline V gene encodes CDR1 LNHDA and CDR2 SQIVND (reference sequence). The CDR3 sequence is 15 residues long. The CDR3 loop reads CASSIGRGSSYEQYF. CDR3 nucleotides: TGTGCCAGTAGTATCGGCAGGGGCTCATCCTACGAGCAGTACTTC.

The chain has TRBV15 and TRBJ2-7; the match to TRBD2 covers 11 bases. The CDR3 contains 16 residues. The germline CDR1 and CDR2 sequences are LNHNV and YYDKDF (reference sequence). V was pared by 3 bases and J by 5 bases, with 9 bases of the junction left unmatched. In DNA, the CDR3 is TGTGCCACCAGCAGGGGCGGAACTAGCGGGAGAAACGAGCAGTACTTC. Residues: CATSRGGTSGRNEQYF.

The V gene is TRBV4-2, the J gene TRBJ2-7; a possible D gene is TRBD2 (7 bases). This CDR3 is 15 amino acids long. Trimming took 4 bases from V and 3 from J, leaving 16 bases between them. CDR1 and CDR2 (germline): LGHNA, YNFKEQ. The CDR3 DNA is TGTGCCAGCAGCCTAGGGGGGGCGGACGACTACGAGCAGTACTTC. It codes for CASSLGGADDYEQYF.

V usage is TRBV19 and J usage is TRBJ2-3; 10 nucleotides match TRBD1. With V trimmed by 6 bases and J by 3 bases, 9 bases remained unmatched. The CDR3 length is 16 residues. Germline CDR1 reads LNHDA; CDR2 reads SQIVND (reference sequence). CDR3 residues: CASRLRGTGETDTQYF. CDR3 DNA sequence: TGTGCCAGTAGGCTGCGTGGGACAGGGGAGACAGATACGCAGTATTTT.

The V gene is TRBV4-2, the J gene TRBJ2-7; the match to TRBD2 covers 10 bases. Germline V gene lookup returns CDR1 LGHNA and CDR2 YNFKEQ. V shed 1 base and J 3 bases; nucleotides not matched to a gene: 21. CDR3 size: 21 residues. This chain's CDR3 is CASSQGNFSSGRAGLRYEQYF. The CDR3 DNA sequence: TGTGCCAGCAGCCAAGGGAATTTCTCCAGCGGGAGGGCGGGGTTGCGCTACGAGCAGTACTTC.

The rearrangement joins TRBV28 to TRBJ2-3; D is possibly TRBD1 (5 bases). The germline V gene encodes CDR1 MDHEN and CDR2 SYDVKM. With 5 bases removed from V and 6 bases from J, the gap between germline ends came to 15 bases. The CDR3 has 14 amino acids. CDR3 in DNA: TGTGCCAGCAGTAGGCAGGGTCTGGAGGATACGCAGTATTTT. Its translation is CASSRQGLEDTQYF.

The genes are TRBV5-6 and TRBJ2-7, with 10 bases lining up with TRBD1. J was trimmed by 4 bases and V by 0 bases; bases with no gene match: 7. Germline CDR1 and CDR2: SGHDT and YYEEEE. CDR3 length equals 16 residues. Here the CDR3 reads CASSLVGQGIGYEQYF. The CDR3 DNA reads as TGTGCCAGCAGCTTGGTGGGACAGGGGATAGGTTACGAGCAGTACTTC.

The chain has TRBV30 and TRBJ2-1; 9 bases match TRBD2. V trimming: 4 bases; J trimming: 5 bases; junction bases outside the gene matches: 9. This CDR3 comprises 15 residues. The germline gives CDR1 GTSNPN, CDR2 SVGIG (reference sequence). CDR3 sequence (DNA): TGTGCCTGGATAAAGACTAGCGGAGCCGACAATGAGCAGTTCTTC. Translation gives CAWIKTSGADNEQFF.

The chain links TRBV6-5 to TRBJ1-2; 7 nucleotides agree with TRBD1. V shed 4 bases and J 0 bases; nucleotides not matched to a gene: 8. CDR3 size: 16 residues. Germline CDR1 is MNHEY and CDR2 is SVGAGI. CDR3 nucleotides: TGTGCCAGCAGTTCGACTCGGGACAGCGCTAACTATGGCTACACCTTC. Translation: CASSSTRDSANYGYTF.

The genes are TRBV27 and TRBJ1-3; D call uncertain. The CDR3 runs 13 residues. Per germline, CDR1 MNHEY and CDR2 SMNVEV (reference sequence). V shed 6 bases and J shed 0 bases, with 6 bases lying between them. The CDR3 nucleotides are TGTGCCAGCAGCGTAGACTCTGGAAACACCATATATTTT. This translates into CASSVDSGNTIYF.

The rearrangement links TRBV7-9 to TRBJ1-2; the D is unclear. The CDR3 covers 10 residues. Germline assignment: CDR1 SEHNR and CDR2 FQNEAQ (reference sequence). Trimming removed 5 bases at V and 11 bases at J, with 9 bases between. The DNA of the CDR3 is TGTGCCAGCAGCCCTCCCCAGTACACCTTC. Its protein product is CASSPPQYTF.

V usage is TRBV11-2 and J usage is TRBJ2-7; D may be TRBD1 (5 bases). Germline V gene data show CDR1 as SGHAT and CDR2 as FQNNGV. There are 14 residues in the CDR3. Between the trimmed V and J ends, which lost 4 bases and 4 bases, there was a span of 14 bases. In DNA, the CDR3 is TGTGCCAGCAGCTCAAATCAGGGTCTGTACGAGCAGTACTTC. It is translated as CASSSNQGLYEQYF. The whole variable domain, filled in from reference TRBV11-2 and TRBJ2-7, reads EAGVAQSPRYKIIEKRQSVAFWCNPISGHATLYWYQQILGQGPKLLIQFQNNGVVDDSQLPKDRFSAERLKGVDSTLKIQPAKLEDSAVYLCASSSNQGLYEQYFGPGTRLTVT.

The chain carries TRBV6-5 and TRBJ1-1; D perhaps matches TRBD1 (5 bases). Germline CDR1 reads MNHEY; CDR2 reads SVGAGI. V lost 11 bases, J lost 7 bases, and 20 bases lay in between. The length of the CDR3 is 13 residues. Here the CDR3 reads CAGISRSGGEAFF. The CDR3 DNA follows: TGTGCCGGCATCTCCCGCTCGGGGGGTGAAGCTTTCTTT.

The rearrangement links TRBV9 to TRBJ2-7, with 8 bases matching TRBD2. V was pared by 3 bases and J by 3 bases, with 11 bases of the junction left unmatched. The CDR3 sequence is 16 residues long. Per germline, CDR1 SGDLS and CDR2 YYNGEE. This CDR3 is CASSGTAGTRVYEQYF. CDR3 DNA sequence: TGTGCCAGCAGCGGAACTGCCGGGACTAGGGTCTACGAGCAGTACTTC.

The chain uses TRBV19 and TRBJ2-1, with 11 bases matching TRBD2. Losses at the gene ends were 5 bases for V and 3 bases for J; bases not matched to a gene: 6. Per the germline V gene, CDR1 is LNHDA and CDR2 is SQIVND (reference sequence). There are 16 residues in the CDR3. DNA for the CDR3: TGTGCCAGTAGTCTCCAACTAGCGGGAGTCTACAATGAGCAGTTCTTC. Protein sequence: CASSLQLAGVYNEQFF.

The CDR3 spells CASSYLLAITDTQYF. The CDR3 DNA reads TGTGCCAGCAGCTACCTACTAGCGATCACAGATACGCAGTATTTT. The chain links TRBV5-6 to TRBJ2-3; 7 bases match TRBD2. In germline, CDR1 is SGHDT, CDR2 YYEEEE. The CDR3 consists of 15 residues. With V trimmed by 3 bases and J by 2 bases, 6 bases remained unmatched.

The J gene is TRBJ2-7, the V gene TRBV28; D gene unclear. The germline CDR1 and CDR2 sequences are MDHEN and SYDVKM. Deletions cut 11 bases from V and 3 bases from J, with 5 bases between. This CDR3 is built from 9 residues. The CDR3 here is CAGDYEQYF. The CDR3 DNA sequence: TGTGCCGGAGACTACGAGCAGTACTTC.

CDR3 DNA: TGCAGCGTTGTTGAGGGGGGAGGGAGGTCCTACGAGCAGTACTTC. Its protein product is CSVVEGGGRSYEQYF. The gene calls are TRBV29-1 and TRBJ2-7; the D gene is possibly TRBD2 (7 bases). This CDR3 has 15 residues. V was cut by 4 bases and J by 1 base, with 17 bases left in between. Germline V gene data show CDR1 as SQVTM and CDR2 as ANQGSEA.

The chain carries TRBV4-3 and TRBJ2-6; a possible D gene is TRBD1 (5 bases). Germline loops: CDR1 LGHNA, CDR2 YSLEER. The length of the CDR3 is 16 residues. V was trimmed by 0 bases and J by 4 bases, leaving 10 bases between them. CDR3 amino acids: CASSQEQGVGANVLTF. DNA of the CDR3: TGCGCCAGCAGCCAAGAACAAGGGGTCGGGGCCAACGTCCTGACTTTC.

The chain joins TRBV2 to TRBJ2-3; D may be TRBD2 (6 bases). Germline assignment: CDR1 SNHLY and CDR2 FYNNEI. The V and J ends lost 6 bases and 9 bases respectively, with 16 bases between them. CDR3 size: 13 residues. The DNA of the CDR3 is TGTGCCAGCAGGGGGGGACTTACCGCAACGCAGTATTTT. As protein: CASRGGLTATQYF.